This T cell receptor (beta chain) was captured in a study of T cells in Graves' hyperthyroidism and ophthalmopathy. This clonotype was counted many times. RNA transcripts gave rise to amplified TCR beta CDR3 regions. In the first-round RT-PCR of the TCR CDR3, the HTBI primer set was used. In TCRdb, the multiplex PCR reads were re-called with MiXCR into one record per CDR3 protein. The table includes roughly 400,000 distinct CDR3 sequences, about 14% detected once. Fresh peripheral blood, under 13 ml, was the source of the PBMCs. This CDR3 is 15 amino acids long. Deletions cut 2 bases from V and 3 bases from J, with 14 bases between. Per germline, CDR1 MNHEY and CDR2 SVGAGI.

The chain is built from TRBV6-5 and TRBJ2-7; D is unclear. The source material was blood. This TCR came from a man in his fifties with Graves' ophthalmopathy. The CDR3 reads CASSYGRGWGYEQYF. CDR3 coding DNA: TGTGCCAGCAGTTACGGGCGAGGATGGGGCTACGAGCAGTACTTC.